One and the same sample provided the 17 T cell receptor beta chains below, sequenced in a study (dated by TCRdb to between 2015 and 2016). Libraries were built with 5' RACE. The run used an Illumina MiSeq. Clones were called with MiXCR by TCRdb after fastp trimmed the public reads at Q25, and only in-frame beta chains were retained. CDR3 protein sequences are deduplicated, and each keeps its most common genes and DNA. The sample data list tens of thousands of distinct CDR3 sequences, and approximately 31% of these were observed just once. Of the sample, about 3.9% falls within the top ten clones. The sample was memory CD4+ T cells sorted from a lymph node. The cell subset or site label on this specimen signifies: memory CD4+ T cells, CD4+CD45RO+CD25-. Receptors originate from a female donor with breast cancer.

The chain recombines TRBV12-5 with TRBJ2-7, with 9 nucleotides matching TRBD1. CDR1 and CDR2 from the germline V gene are LGHNT and FRNRAP. This CDR3 spans 14 amino acids. V lost 5 bases, J lost 1 base, and 3 bases stayed unmatched. The CDR3 reads CASGPGQGSYEQYF. The CDR3 DNA follows: TGTGCTAGTGGTCCAGGACAGGGGTCCTACGAGCAGTACTTC.

The chain links TRBV7-9 to TRBJ2-2; perhaps TRBD1 as D (6 bases). This CDR3 spans 16 amino acids. V was pared by 3 bases and J by 12 bases, with 23 bases between. Germline-derived CDR1 and CDR2 are SEHNR and FQNEAQ (reference sequence). CDR3 coding DNA: TGTGCCAGCAGCTTTTGGTTCACAGGGCGCACCGGAAAGCTGTTTTTT. This sequence encodes CASSFWFTGRTGKLFF.

Comment on this clonotype: Just one base apart from a much larger clone, this may be a read error. The chain carries TRBV7-2 and TRBJ1-6; D not certain. Germline assignment: CDR1 SGHTA and CDR2 FQGNSA. The CDR3 runs 13 residues. CDR3 sequence reads: CASSREHKSPLYF. CDR3 nucleotide sequence: TGTGCCAGCAGCCGAGAGCATAAGTCACCCCTCTACTTT.

The chain employs TRBV27 and TRBJ2-1, with D uncertain. The germline V gene encodes CDR1 MNHEY and CDR2 SMNVEV (reference sequence). The CDR3 has 12 residues. V was cut by 5 bases and J by 6 bases, with 8 bases left in between. Written as DNA, the CDR3 is TGTGCCAGCAGTAGAACAGCCAATGAGCAGTTCTTC. This translates into CASSRTANEQFF.

This clonotype was seen a few times. In DNA form, the CDR3 reads TGTGCCTGGAGTAAAGGGAGACATACTGAAGCTTTCTTT. This translates into CAWSKGRHTEAFF. The rearrangement links TRBV30 to TRBJ1-1; D is ambiguous. Trimming left V 2 bases short and J 5 bases short, with 12 bases between. Germline V gives CDR1 GTSNPN, CDR2 SVGIG (reference sequence). The CDR3 contains 13 residues.

This clonotype appeared a single time. The rearrangement joins TRBV28 to TRBJ2-7; D unresolved. Looked up from germline, CDR1 is MDHEN and CDR2 is SYDVKM. V lost 3 bases and J lost 4, with 13 bases in between. The length of the CDR3 is 14 residues. This CDR3 reads CASSLANKAYEQYF. The CDR3 coding sequence is TGTGCCAGCAGTTTGGCAAACAAGGCTTACGAGCAGTACTTC.

This clonotype appeared a few times. The J gene is TRBJ2-7, the V gene TRBV6-2 or TRBV6-3; 15 nucleotides align to TRBD2. V gave up 6 bases and J gave up 4 bases; unmatched junction bases: 4. The germline CDR1 and CDR2 sequences are MNHEY and SVGEGT. The CDR3 runs 15 residues. CDR3: CASSGGLAGGYEQYF. CDR3 nucleotide sequence: TGTGCCAGCAGCGGGGGACTAGCGGGAGGTTACGAGCAGTACTTC.

This clonotype came up a few times. The chain's CDR3 is CSARDPRGRNSPLHF. As DNA, the CDR3 is TGCAGTGCTAGAGATCCCAGGGGACGGAATTCACCCCTCCACTTT. The chain recombines TRBV20-1 with TRBJ1-6, with a weak D call TRBD1 (6 bases). The germline CDR1 and CDR2 sequences are DFQATT and SNEGSKA (reference sequence). The CDR3 covers 15 residues. Trimming cost V 0 bases and J 7 bases, with 13 bases left between them.

In the case of this clonotype: A much larger clonotype is one base distant, so this may be a read error. The rearrangement joins TRBV12-3 or TRBV12-4 to TRBJ2-7, with D uncertain. Trimming cost V 5 bases and J 0 bases, with 8 bases left between them. This CDR3 region has 13 residues. The CDR3 coding sequence is TGTGCCAGCAGTGTAGTCTTCTCCTACGAGCAGTACTTC. Protein sequence: CASSVVFSYEQYF.

The chain has TRBV20-1 and TRBJ1-1; 9 bases fit TRBD1. The CDR3 extends over 15 amino acids. Unmatched junction bases numbered 8, after V lost 4 bases and J lost 2 bases. The V gene's germline CDR1 is DFQATT and CDR2 SNEGSKA (reference sequence). The CDR3 loop reads CSATGTGKINTEAFF. The CDR3 bases are TGCAGTGCTACGGGGACAGGGAAAATTAACACTGAAGCTTTCTTT.

V is TRBV6-1 and J is TRBJ2-3, with 8 bases identical to TRBD2. The germline V gene has CDR1 MNHNS and CDR2 SASEGT. The CDR3 is 15 amino acids. The J segment lost 0 bases and the V segment lost 1 base, leaving 0 bases of the junction unmatched. CDR3 in amino acids: CASSEGLASTDTQYF. CDR3 DNA: TGTGCCAGCAGTGAAGGACTAGCGAGCACAGATACGCAGTATTTT.

This clonotype showed up just a few times. The V call is TRBV6-1, the J call TRBJ1-1; D gene ambiguous. V was cut by 3 bases and J by 1 base, with 6 bases left in between. Germline values: CDR1 MNHNS, CDR2 SASEGT. CDR3 size: 13 residues. CDR3 in amino acids: CASSELGNTEAFF. CDR3 bases: TGTGCCAGCAGTGAGCTTGGGAACACTGAAGCTTTCTTT.

This sequence joins TRBV5-6 and TRBJ1-5, with a tentative D call TRBD1 (6 bases). The CDR3 extends over 14 amino acids. V was cut by 4 bases and J by 2 bases, with 10 bases left in between. Germline CDR1 and CDR2: SGHDT and YYEEEE. This CDR3 is CASSTGQRNQPQHF. CDR3 sequence (DNA): TGTGCCAGCAGCACGGGACAACGCAATCAGCCCCAGCATTTT.

The J gene is TRBJ2-7, the V gene TRBV20-1; D gene ambiguous. The CDR3 is made up of 11 amino acids. From germline, CDR1 is DFQATT and CDR2 SNEGSKA (reference sequence). This CDR3 reads CSSGKTNEQYF. CDR3 nucleotide sequence: TGCAGCTCTGGGAAAACGAACGAGCAGTACTTC.

This clonotype was observed a handful of times. The CDR3 DNA follows: TGTGCCAGCAGTCTAGCGGGAGGGCCCTACAATGAGCAGTTCTTC. This translates into CASSLAGGPYNEQFF. The genes are TRBV28 and TRBJ2-1; 12 bases align to TRBD2. The germline gives CDR1 MDHEN, CDR2 SYDVKM. With V trimmed by 5 bases and J by 2 bases, 1 base remained unmatched. This CDR3 is 15 amino acids long. Drawing the rest from reference TRBV28 and TRBJ2-1, the complete variable domain is DVKVTQSSRYLVKRTGEKVFLECVQDMDHENMFWYRQDPGLGLRLIYFSYDVKMKEKGDIPEGYSVSREKKERFSLILESASTNQTSMYLCASSLAGGPYNEQFFGPGTRLTVL.

This clonotype was counted once. The chain is built from TRBV20-1 and TRBJ2-2; 9 positions match TRBD1. Germline V gene data show CDR1 as DFQATT and CDR2 as SNEGSKA (reference sequence). V was clipped by 8 bases and J by 3 bases; unmatched bases: 10. CDR3 size: 15 residues. CDR3 in amino acids: CSTKGTGHDTGELFF. The CDR3 coding sequence is TGCAGTACTAAAGGGACAGGGCACGACACCGGGGAGCTGTTTTTT.

V gene TRBV5-1 combines with J gene TRBJ2-6; D ambiguous. Trimming took 0 bases from V and 0 from J, leaving 7 bases between them. This CDR3 region has 16 residues. CDR1 and CDR2 (germline): SGHRS, YFSETQ. The CDR3 DNA is TGCGCCAGCAGCTTGGACGGGTACTCTGGGGCCAACGTCCTGACTTTC. It is translated as CASSLDGYSGANVLTF.